These 13 T cell receptor beta chains came from one sample sequenced in a study of blood T cell repertoires in COVID-19. Data came from immunoSEQ multiplex PCR; TCRdb stores just in-frame clones and leaves some out. The data contain about 220,000 clones, about 85% of them singletons. The sample comprised peripheral blood. The receptors here all came from a man aged 50 to 60 who had recovered from COVID-19.

The V gene is TRBV20-1, the J gene TRBJ2-7, with no clear D. The germline V gene has CDR1 DFQATT and CDR2 SNEGSKA (reference sequence). CDR3 size: 11 residues. V gave up 0 bases and J gave up 6 bases, with 6 bases separating them. The CDR3 protein is CSARDGAEQYF. CDR3 DNA sequence: TGCAGTGCTAGAGATGGAGCCGAGCAGTACTTC.

The genes are TRBV12-3 or TRBV12-4 and TRBJ1-5, with 11 bases lining up with TRBD1. The CDR3 runs to 13 residues. Trimming at V came to 6 bases and at J to 5 bases, leaving 0 bases not matched to a gene. CDR3 in amino acids: CASRGQGDQPQHF. CDR3 nucleotide sequence: TGTGCCAGCAGGGGACAGGGGGATCAGCCCCAGCATTTT.

This clone was found once. Here the CDR3 reads CASSQMGTGQNEQFF. The DNA of the CDR3 is TGTGCCAGCAGTCAAATGGGGACAGGACAAAATGAGCAGTTCTTC. The J gene is TRBJ2-1, the V gene TRBV6-4; TRBD1 agrees at 8 bases. Germline trimming cut 5 bases from V and 7 bases from J; bases unmatched to any gene: 10. Germline V gene lookup returns CDR1 MRHNA and CDR2 SNTAGT. CDR3 length: 15 amino acids.

V usage is TRBV5-8 and J usage is TRBJ2-7; D is unclear. The germline CDR1 and CDR2 sequences are SGHTS and YDEGEE. This CDR3 has 14 residues. V was shortened by 3 bases and J by 0 bases, with 10 bases between the two germline ends. In nucleotides, the CDR3 is TGTGCCAGCAGCTCAAGGAGACCCTCCTACGAGCAGTACTTC. Translated: CASSSRRPSYEQYF.

The chain joins TRBV7-8 to TRBJ1-2; 12 positions agree with TRBD1. Germline values: CDR1 SGHVS, CDR2 FQNEAQ. This CDR3 is built from 17 residues. V was pared by 4 bases and J by 8 bases, with 14 bases of the junction left unmatched. The CDR3 reads CASSSYNPGQGAGGYTF. For the CDR3, the DNA is TGTGCCAGCAGCTCATATAATCCGGGACAGGGGGCGGGAGGCTACACCTTC.

CDR3 in amino acids: CASSFGAGVVAYEQYF. Written as DNA, the CDR3 is TGTGCCAGCAGTTTCGGGGCAGGGGTGGTTGCCTACGAGCAGTACTTC. The rearrangement joins TRBV28 to TRBJ2-7; possible D gene TRBD1, 6 bases. This CDR3 spans 16 amino acids. CDR1 MDHEN and CDR2 SYDVKM come from the germline V gene. V was clipped by 3 bases and J by 2 bases, with 17 bases between them.

The chain carries TRBV28 and TRBJ1-4; 7 bases agree with TRBD1. CDR1 is MDHEN, CDR2 SYDVKM, per germline. With V trimmed by 7 bases and J by 7 bases, 9 bases remained unmatched. The CDR3 covers 14 residues. DNA for the CDR3: TGTGCCAGCACCCCTCACGACAGGGTTGAAAAACTGTTTTTT. As protein: CASTPHDRVEKLFF.

The chain is built from TRBV5-6 and TRBJ1-5; 8 nucleotides agree with TRBD1. V lost 4 bases and J lost 4; bases outside the gene matches: 10. The CDR3 is made up of 16 amino acids. Germline-derived CDR1 and CDR2 are SGHDT and YYEEEE. CDR3 coding DNA: TGTGCCAGCAGCCTGTTCGGACAGGGTTTGAATCAGCCCCAGCATTTT. Protein product: CASSLFGQGLNQPQHF.

V gene TRBV19 combines with J gene TRBJ2-2; D possibly corresponds to TRBD1 (5 bases). The CDR3 totals 13 residues. The ends were cut back, 5 bases at V and 3 bases at J, with 7 bases in the middle. The germline gives CDR1 LNHDA, CDR2 SQIVND (reference sequence). DNA of the CDR3: TGTGCCAGTAGTTCGACAGACACCGGGGAGCTGTTTTTT. Its protein product is CASSSTDTGELFF.

V is TRBV28 and J is TRBJ2-7, with 7 bases matching TRBD2. CDR1 is MDHEN and CDR2 is SYDVKM in the germline V gene. V was pared by 3 bases and J by 2 bases, with 10 bases of the junction left unmatched. The CDR3 spans 16 residues. CDR3: CASSFTRLAETYEQYF. CDR3 sequence (DNA): TGTGCCAGCAGTTTCACCCGGCTAGCGGAGACCTACGAGCAGTACTTC.

The gene calls are TRBV2 and TRBJ2-2; TRBD2 is a possible D gene (5 bases). CDR3 size: 16 residues. Between the trimmed V and J ends, which lost 6 bases and 0 bases, there was a span of 14 bases. CDR1 SNHLY and CDR2 FYNNEI come from the germline V gene. CDR3: CASRAASTSNTGELFF. The CDR3 DNA reads as TGTGCCAGCAGAGCGGCCTCTACCTCGAACACCGGGGAGCTGTTTTTT.

The chain recombines TRBV15 with TRBJ2-1; D might be TRBD2 (6 bases). Germline assignment: CDR1 LNHNV and CDR2 YYDKDF (reference sequence). CDR3 length: 14 amino acids. V dropped 7 bases and J dropped 0 bases, with 10 bases sitting between them. DNA of the CDR3: TGTGCCACCATCATGGACTACTCCTACAATGAGCAGTTCTTC. Translating gives CATIMDYSYNEQFF.

The rearrangement joins TRBV7-9 to TRBJ1-2; 8 positions agree with TRBD1. V shed 5 bases, J shed 1 base, and the junction held 6 bases outside the gene matches. This CDR3 contains 15 residues. Looked up from germline, CDR1 is SEHNR and CDR2 is FQNEAQ (reference sequence). The CDR3 region is CASSLDRGINYGYTF. For the CDR3, the DNA is TGTGCCAGCAGCCTAGACAGGGGTATTAACTATGGCTACACCTTC. Filled out from reference TRBV7-9 and TRBJ1-2, the complete variable domain reads DTGVSQNPRHKITKRGQNVTFRCDPISEHNRLYWYRQTLGQGPEFLTYFQNEAQLEKSRLLSDRFSAERPKGSFSTLEIQRTEQGDSAMYLCASSLDRGINYGYTFGSGTRLTVV.